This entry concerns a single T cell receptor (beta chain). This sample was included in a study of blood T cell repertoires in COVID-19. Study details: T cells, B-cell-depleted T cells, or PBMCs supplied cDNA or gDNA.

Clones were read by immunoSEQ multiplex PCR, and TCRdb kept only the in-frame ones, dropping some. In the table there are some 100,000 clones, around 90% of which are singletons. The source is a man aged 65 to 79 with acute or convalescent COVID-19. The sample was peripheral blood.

CDR3 in amino acids: CASSLEQGPYNEQFF. The CDR3, as DNA: TGTGCCAGCAGCTTGGAGCAGGGCCCCTACAATGAGCAGTTCTTC. V and J are TRBV11-3 and TRBJ2-1; TRBD1 might be the D (5 bases). The germline V and J ends were trimmed by 3 bases and 2 bases, with 11 bases remaining between them. There are 15 residues in the CDR3. In germline, CDR1 is SGHNT, CDR2 YENEEA.